A selection of T cell receptor beta chains follows, all from one sample in a study of blood T cell repertoires in COVID-19. The method was immunoSEQ multiplex PCR; TCRdb's version includes in-frame clones alone and lacks a portion of them. The data contain about 73,000 clones, over 80% of them singletons. Sequenced material: peripheral blood. These receptor sequences come from a man older than 75 with active or convalescent COVID-19. Both conserved end residues are part of each CDR3. The order of the fields is J gene, D gene, clone size, V gene, CDR3 protein, CDR3 DNA. A D gene is named only where the DNA matches it firmly. Clone size is stated in some rows and not others, as once, few, many or a class when expanded.

j_call: TRBJ1-2
d_call: .
clone_size: .
v_call: TRBV14
cdr3_aa: CASSHLFGGYGYTF
cdr3_nt: TGTGCCAGCAGCCACCTTTTTGGCGGGTATGGCTACACCTTC

j_call: TRBJ2-2
d_call: .
clone_size: few
v_call: TRBV7-6
cdr3_aa: CASSLRPTAANTGELFF
cdr3_nt: TGTGCCAGCAGCTTAAGACCTACAGCGGCTAACACCGGGGAGCTGTTTTTT

j_call: TRBJ2-5
d_call: TRBD2
clone_size: .
v_call: TRBV9
cdr3_aa: CASSVEGLAGQETQYF
cdr3_nt: TGTGCCAGCAGCGTAGAGGGACTAGCGGGGCAAGAGACCCAGTACTTC

j_call: TRBJ2-1
d_call: .
clone_size: .
v_call: TRBV7-8
cdr3_aa: CASRKSGRSYNEQFF
cdr3_nt: TGTGCCAGCAGGAAGTCGGGGAGATCTTACAATGAGCAGTTCTTC

j_call: TRBJ1-3
d_call: TRBD1
clone_size: .
v_call: TRBV11-3
cdr3_aa: CASSKTGYGNTIYF
cdr3_nt: TGTGCCAGCAGCAAGACAGGGTACGGAAACACCATATATTTT

j_call: TRBJ2-2
d_call: TRBD2
clone_size: once
v_call: TRBV7-2
cdr3_aa: CASITEAGAPMGELFF
cdr3_nt: TGTGCCAGCATCACGGAAGCGGGGGCCCCGATGGGGGAGCTGTTTTTT

j_call: TRBJ1-6
d_call: TRBD1
clone_size: .
v_call: TRBV5-1
cdr3_aa: CASSTGGGVGNSPLHF
cdr3_nt: TGCGCCAGTTCGACAGGGGGCGGAGTGGGTAATTCACCCCTCCACTTT

j_call: TRBJ2-7
d_call: TRBD2
clone_size: .
v_call: TRBV5-1
cdr3_aa: CASSLGVTSGEQYF
cdr3_nt: TGCGCCAGCAGCTTGGGTGTGACTAGCGGCGAGCAGTACTTC

j_call: TRBJ1-3
d_call: .
clone_size: .
v_call: TRBV7-9
cdr3_aa: CASSGPSTAGNTIYF
cdr3_nt: TGTGCCAGCAGCGGGCCTTCGACGGCTGGAAACACCATATATTTT

j_call: TRBJ2-7
d_call: TRBD1
clone_size: .
v_call: TRBV27
cdr3_aa: CATGSPTQGVYEQYF
cdr3_nt: TGTGCCACCGGTTCGCCAACACAGGGGGTCTACGAGCAGTACTTC

j_call: TRBJ2-5
d_call: .
clone_size: .
v_call: TRBV15
cdr3_aa: CATSRGGTGQETQYF
cdr3_nt: TGTGCCACCAGCAGAGGCGGCACGGGACAAGAGACCCAGTACTTC

j_call: TRBJ2-7
d_call: TRBD1
clone_size: few
v_call: TRBV5-1
cdr3_aa: CASSSGTGGVEQYF
cdr3_nt: TGCGCCAGCAGCTCGGGGACAGGGGGCGTCGAGCAGTACTTC

j_call: TRBJ2-5
d_call: .
clone_size: few
v_call: TRBV9
cdr3_aa: CASSKSGLWETQYF
cdr3_nt: TGTGCCAGCAGCAAGTCGGGACTCTGGGAGACCCAGTACTTC

j_call: TRBJ1-4
d_call: TRBD1
clone_size: .
v_call: TRBV6-5
cdr3_aa: CASSTYRGREKLFF
cdr3_nt: TGTGCCAGCAGTACCTACAGGGGGCGAGAAAAACTGTTTTTT

j_call: TRBJ2-3
d_call: TRBD2
clone_size: .
v_call: TRBV2
cdr3_aa: CASGGSGRAADTQYF
cdr3_nt: TGTGCCAGCGGGGGGAGCGGGAGGGCCGCAGATACGCAGTATTTT

j_call: TRBJ1-5
d_call: .
clone_size: once
v_call: TRBV5-1
cdr3_aa: CASSLWGEAEQPQHF
cdr3_nt: TGCGCCAGCAGCTTGTGGGGGGAGGCGGAACAGCCCCAGCATTTT

j_call: TRBJ2-2
d_call: .
clone_size: once
v_call: TRBV5-1
cdr3_aa: CASSSGQGGATGELFF
cdr3_nt: TGCGCCAGCAGCAGCGGACAGGGAGGGGCCACCGGGGAGCTGTTTTTT

j_call: TRBJ2-3
d_call: TRBD2
clone_size: .
v_call: TRBV5-8
cdr3_aa: CASSFLPSGIDTQYF
cdr3_nt: TGTGCCAGCAGCTTCCTCCCTAGCGGGATAGATACGCAGTATTTT

j_call: TRBJ1-5
d_call: .
clone_size: .
v_call: TRBV30
cdr3_aa: CAWSVYNSNQPQHF
cdr3_nt: TGTGCCTGGAGTGTATACAATAGCAATCAGCCCCAGCATTTT

j_call: TRBJ2-2
d_call: TRBD2
clone_size: few
v_call: TRBV6-2/TRBV6-3
cdr3_aa: CASRPDGRSGELFF
cdr3_nt: TGTGCCAGCAGACCTGACGGGAGGTCCGGGGAGCTGTTTTTT

j_call: TRBJ2-7
d_call: .
clone_size: .
v_call: TRBV28
cdr3_aa: CASSSPRYEQYF
cdr3_nt: TGTGCCAGCAGTAGCCCGCGCTACGAGCAGTACTTC

j_call: TRBJ2-1
d_call: TRBD2
clone_size: .
v_call: TRBV4-3
cdr3_aa: CASSPTAGGYNEQFF
cdr3_nt: TGCGCCAGCAGCCCGACAGCGGGAGGATACAATGAGCAGTTCTTC

j_call: TRBJ1-2
d_call: .
clone_size: .
v_call: TRBV29-1
cdr3_aa: CSVEAGSGYTF
cdr3_nt: TGCAGCGTTGAAGCGGGAAGCGGCTACACCTTC

j_call: TRBJ2-2
d_call: TRBD2
clone_size: .
v_call: TRBV7-2
cdr3_aa: CASSPSGLAGEGGELFF
cdr3_nt: TGTGCCAGCAGCCCGTCGGGACTAGCGGGAGAGGGCGGGGAGCTGTTTTTT

j_call: TRBJ2-5
d_call: .
clone_size: .
v_call: TRBV5-6
cdr3_aa: CASSLAAGPKTQYF
cdr3_nt: TGTGCCAGCAGCTTGGCTGCAGGGCCGAAGACCCAGTACTTC

j_call: TRBJ2-5
d_call: .
clone_size: .
v_call: TRBV2
cdr3_aa: CASSEAAPGETQYF
cdr3_nt: TGTGCCAGCAGTGAAGCTGCCCCGGGAGAGACCCAGTACTTC

j_call: TRBJ2-3
d_call: .
clone_size: .
v_call: TRBV15
cdr3_aa: CATSKRGGASTDTQYF
cdr3_nt: TGTGCCACCAGCAAAAGAGGCGGGGCTAGCACAGATACGCAGTATTTT

j_call: TRBJ2-3
d_call: .
clone_size: .
v_call: TRBV29-1
cdr3_aa: CSVDSSSTDTQYF
cdr3_nt: TGCAGCGTGGACAGCTCTAGCACAGATACGCAGTATTTT

j_call: TRBJ1-2
d_call: .
clone_size: .
v_call: TRBV20-1
cdr3_aa: CSAGWQDGYTF
cdr3_nt: TGCAGTGCTGGTTGGCAGGATGGCTACACCTTC

j_call: TRBJ1-4
d_call: TRBD1
clone_size: .
v_call: TRBV6-6
cdr3_aa: CASSNRGGEKLFF
cdr3_nt: TGTGCCAGCAGCAACAGGGGGGGTGAAAAACTGTTTTTT

j_call: TRBJ2-1
d_call: TRBD2
clone_size: few
v_call: TRBV7-2
cdr3_aa: CASSLGLANNEQFF
cdr3_nt: TGTGCCAGCAGCTTAGGACTAGCGAACAATGAGCAGTTCTTC

j_call: TRBJ2-7
d_call: TRBD2
clone_size: once
v_call: TRBV19
cdr3_aa: CASSVSGTSRYEQYF
cdr3_nt: TGTGCCAGTAGTGTCTCCGGGACTAGTCGCTACGAGCAGTACTTC

j_call: TRBJ2-5
d_call: TRBD1
clone_size: once
v_call: TRBV11-3
cdr3_aa: CASSLVFGTGKQETQYF
cdr3_nt: TGTGCCAGCAGCTTAGTCTTTGGGACAGGAAAACAAGAGACCCAGTACTTC

j_call: TRBJ2-2
d_call: TRBD2
clone_size: .
v_call: TRBV9
cdr3_aa: CASSARTSGRAFGELFF
cdr3_nt: TGTGCCAGCAGCGCCAGAACTAGCGGGAGGGCCTTCGGGGAGCTGTTTTTT

j_call: TRBJ1-5
d_call: .
clone_size: .
v_call: TRBV3-1/TRBV3-2
cdr3_aa: CASSLSVGVNQPQHF
cdr3_nt: TGTGCCAGCAGCCTATCTGTGGGCGTCAATCAGCCCCAGCATTTT

j_call: TRBJ2-1
d_call: .
clone_size: .
v_call: TRBV7-6
cdr3_aa: CASSLVGRARDNEQFF
cdr3_nt: TGTGCCAGCAGCTTAGTAGGCAGGGCCCGGGACAATGAGCAGTTCTTC

j_call: TRBJ1-5
d_call: TRBD1
clone_size: .
v_call: TRBV6-5
cdr3_aa: CASRRRQGGNQPQHF
cdr3_nt: TGTGCCAGCAGACGCCGACAGGGAGGCAATCAGCCCCAGCATTTT

j_call: TRBJ1-1
d_call: .
clone_size: .
v_call: TRBV6-5
cdr3_aa: CASSLDRSMNTEAFF
cdr3_nt: TGTGCCAGCAGCTTAGACAGGAGCATGAACACTGAAGCTTTCTTT

j_call: TRBJ2-5
d_call: TRBD1
clone_size: once
v_call: TRBV5-1
cdr3_aa: CASSKTGVQETQYF
cdr3_nt: TGCGCCAGCAGCAAGACAGGGGTGCAAGAGACCCAGTACTTC

j_call: TRBJ1-5
d_call: .
clone_size: .
v_call: TRBV15
cdr3_aa: CATSRTGNQPQHF
cdr3_nt: TGTGCCACCAGCAGGACAGGCAATCAGCCCCAGCATTTT

j_call: TRBJ2-7
d_call: TRBD2
clone_size: .
v_call: TRBV28
cdr3_aa: CASSLGTGGLAGVYEQYF
cdr3_nt: TGTGCCAGCAGTTTAGGGACAGGGGGACTAGCGGGAGTCTACGAGCAGTACTTC

j_call: TRBJ2-3
d_call: TRBD1
clone_size: .
v_call: TRBV7-9
cdr3_aa: CASSLISRGRTQYF
cdr3_nt: TGTGCCAGCAGCTTAATCAGCAGGGGGCGGACGCAGTATTTT

j_call: TRBJ2-3
d_call: .
clone_size: once
v_call: TRBV7-2
cdr3_aa: CASSQIHSTDTQYF
cdr3_nt: TGTGCCAGCAGCCAAATCCATAGCACAGATACGCAGTATTTT

j_call: TRBJ1-2
d_call: .
clone_size: .
v_call: TRBV7-8
cdr3_aa: CASSLGGDKGGYTF
cdr3_nt: TGTGCCAGCAGCTTAGGTGGGGACAAGGGTGGCTACACCTTC

j_call: TRBJ2-2
d_call: TRBD1
clone_size: .
v_call: TRBV27
cdr3_aa: CASSPGTGNTGELFF
cdr3_nt: TGTGCCAGCAGTCCCGGGACAGGCAACACCGGGGAGCTGTTTTTT

j_call: TRBJ2-7
d_call: TRBD1
clone_size: .
v_call: TRBV15
cdr3_aa: CATSRDLSTGSYEQYF
cdr3_nt: TGTGCCACCAGCAGAGATCTGTCGACAGGGTCCTACGAGCAGTACTTC

j_call: TRBJ2-7
d_call: .
clone_size: .
v_call: TRBV27
cdr3_aa: CASSLYPGAGAGEQYF
cdr3_nt: TGTGCCAGCAGTTTATATCCCGGGGCAGGGGCGGGCGAGCAGTACTTC

j_call: TRBJ1-5
d_call: TRBD1
clone_size: few
v_call: TRBV7-2
cdr3_aa: CASSLGAGQGTFPQHF
cdr3_nt: TGTGCCAGCAGCTTAGGTGCCGGACAGGGAACTTTCCCCCAGCATTTT

j_call: TRBJ1-1
d_call: TRBD1
clone_size: .
v_call: TRBV6-5
cdr3_aa: CASSYEGGFTEAFF
cdr3_nt: TGTGCCAGCAGTTACGAAGGGGGCTTTACTGAAGCTTTCTTT

j_call: TRBJ2-1
d_call: TRBD2
clone_size: .
v_call: TRBV9
cdr3_aa: CASSVGRGSSYNEQFF
cdr3_nt: TGTGCCAGCAGCGTAGGGCGGGGGAGCTCCTACAATGAGCAGTTCTTC

j_call: TRBJ2-3
d_call: .
clone_size: .
v_call: TRBV4-1
cdr3_aa: CASSQGGLGTDTQYF
cdr3_nt: TGCGCCAGCAGCCAAGGGGGGCTTGGCACAGATACGCAGTATTTT

j_call: TRBJ1-5
d_call: .
clone_size: .
v_call: TRBV30
cdr3_aa: CAWSAGVRQPQHF
cdr3_nt: TGTGCCTGGAGTGCCGGGGTCCGTCAGCCCCAGCATTTT

j_call: TRBJ2-7
d_call: TRBD2
clone_size: once
v_call: TRBV14
cdr3_aa: CASSRPGLAGVYEQYF
cdr3_nt: TGTGCCAGCAGCCGTCCGGGACTAGCGGGAGTCTACGAGCAGTACTTC

j_call: TRBJ1-4
d_call: .
clone_size: .
v_call: TRBV5-1
cdr3_aa: CASRLGGSANEKLFF
cdr3_nt: TGCGCCAGCAGACTAGGGGGATCGGCTAATGAAAAACTGTTTTTT